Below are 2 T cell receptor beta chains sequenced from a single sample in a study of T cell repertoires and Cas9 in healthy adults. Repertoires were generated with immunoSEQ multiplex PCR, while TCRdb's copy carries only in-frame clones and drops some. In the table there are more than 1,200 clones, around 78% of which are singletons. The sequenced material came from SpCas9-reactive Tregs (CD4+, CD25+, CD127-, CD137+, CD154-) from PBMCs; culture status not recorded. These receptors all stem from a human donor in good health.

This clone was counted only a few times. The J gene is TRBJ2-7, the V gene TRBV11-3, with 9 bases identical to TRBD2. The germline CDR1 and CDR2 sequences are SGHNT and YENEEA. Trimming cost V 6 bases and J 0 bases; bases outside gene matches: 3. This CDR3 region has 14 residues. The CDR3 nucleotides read TGTGCCAGCAGGAGTAGCGGGGGCTCCTACGAGCAGTACTTC. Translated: CASRSSGGSYEQYF. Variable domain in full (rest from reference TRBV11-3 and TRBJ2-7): EAGVVQSPRYKIIEKKQPVAFWCNPISGHNTLYWYLQNLGQGPELLIRYENEEAVDDSQLPKDRFSAERLKGVDSTLKIQPAELGDSAVYLCASRSSGGSYEQYFGPGTRLTVT.

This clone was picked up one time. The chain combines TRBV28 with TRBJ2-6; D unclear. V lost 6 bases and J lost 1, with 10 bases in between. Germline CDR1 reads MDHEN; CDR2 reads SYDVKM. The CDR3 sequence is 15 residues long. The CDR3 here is CASSSLGSGANVLTF. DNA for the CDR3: TGTGCCAGCAGCTCGCTGGGTTCTGGGGCCAACGTCCTGACTTTC.